These 20 T cell receptor beta chains share one sample of origin, sequenced in a study of response to subunit inactivated influenza vaccine. Via MiXCR, TCRdb re-called the RT-PCR reads, giving one row per CDR3 protein. In the table there are around 570,000 distinct CDR3 sequences, 7.6% of which are singletons. Sequencing was performed on PBMCs from blood, taken about 24 months after vaccination. The origin of the receptors is a man between 50 and 75 years old who received an inactivated influenza vaccine.

This clonotype was counted a few times. This sequence joins TRBV20-1 and TRBJ1-2; the match to TRBD1 covers 8 bases. Looked up from germline, CDR1 is DFQATT and CDR2 is SNEGSKA (reference sequence). Losses at the gene ends were 5 bases for V and 6 bases for J; bases not matched to a gene: 11. The CDR3 is 14 amino acids. CDR3: CSAANRGSIDGYTF. Written as DNA, the CDR3 is TGCAGTGCTGCCAACAGGGGGTCTATTGATGGCTACACCTTC.

The V and J genes are TRBV14 and TRBJ2-7; 10 nucleotides align to TRBD2. There are 15 residues in the CDR3. Unmatched junction bases numbered 5, after V lost 6 bases and J lost 0 bases. Germline lookup yields CDR1 SGHDN and CDR2 FVKESK. CDR3 nucleotide sequence: TGTGCCAGCAGGCTTACTAGCGGGGACTCCTACGAGCAGTACTTC. This codes for CASRLTSGDSYEQYF.

The table lists this clonotype with a few counts. This chain links TRBV5-5 with TRBJ1-2; no firm D call. CDR1 is SGHKS and CDR2 is YYEKEE in the germline V gene (reference sequence). This CDR3 is 13 amino acids long. V gave up 6 bases and J gave up 0 bases, with 9 bases separating them. CDR3 sequence (DNA): TGTGCCAGCAACCCCCTCTCTAACTATGGCTACACCTTC. This gives the protein CASNPLSNYGYTF.

This clonotype was seen repeatedly, ten times or more. The CDR3 region is CASGLDGWTEAFF. The CDR3 coding sequence is TGTGCTAGTGGTCTGGACGGATGGACTGAAGCTTTCTTT. The chain employs TRBV12-5 and TRBJ1-1; no reliable D call. CDR1 and CDR2 from the germline V gene are LGHNT and FRNRAP. The CDR3 loop spans 13 amino acids. Trimming pared 5 bases from V and 5 bases from J, leaving 12 bases between. The variable domain in full, with the rest retrieved from reference TRBV12-5 and TRBJ1-1, is DARVTQTPRHKVTEMGQEVTMRCQPILGHNTVFWYRQTMMQGLELLAYFRNRAPLDDSGMPKDRFSAEMPDATLATLKIQPSEPRDSAVYFCASGLDGWTEAFFGQGTRLTVV.

This clonotype showed up just a few times. CDR3 in amino acids: CASSLGPGDGQPQHF. DNA for the CDR3: TGCGCCAGCAGCTTGGGGCCAGGGGATGGTCAGCCCCAGCATTTT. The chain employs TRBV5-1 and TRBJ1-5; D possibly corresponds to TRBD1 (6 bases). V lost 0 bases and J 6 bases, leaving 13 bases between the germline ends. This CDR3 is 15 amino acids long. CDR1 is SGHRS and CDR2 is YFSETQ in the germline V gene.

The sample holds a few counts of this clonotype. The chain couples TRBV5-8 to TRBJ1-5; possibly TRBD1 for D (6 bases). The length of the CDR3 is 14 residues. With 1 base removed from V and 7 bases from J, the gap between germline ends came to 12 bases. The germline V gene has CDR1 SGHTS and CDR2 YDEGEE. The CDR3 is CASSLMGQRQPQHF. CDR3 in DNA: TGTGCCAGCAGCTTGATGGGACAACGACAGCCCCAGCATTTT.

The V and J genes are TRBV6-5 and TRBJ1-6, with D tentatively TRBD1 (5 bases). The V gene lost 0 bases and the J gene lost 3 bases, with 18 bases spanning the gap. There are 19 residues in the CDR3. Germline values: CDR1 MNHEY, CDR2 SVGAGI. The CDR3 loop is CASSYSVPGPKVYNSPLHF. CDR3 sequence (DNA): TGTGCCAGCAGTTACTCTGTACCGGGACCGAAGGTCTATAATTCACCCCTCCACTTT.

This clonotype was counted many times. This chain joins TRBV14 and TRBJ1-1, with unresolved D. Germline V gives CDR1 SGHDN, CDR2 FVKESK. This CDR3 is built from 15 residues. Deletions cut 0 bases from V and 1 base from J, with 9 bases between. Written as DNA, the CDR3 is TGTGCCAGCAGCCAAGATATATGGCAGAACACTGAAGCTTTCTTT. Translation: CASSQDIWQNTEAFF.

This clonotype was counted between two and nine times. The chain employs TRBV4-1 and TRBJ1-3; 9 bases fit TRBD1. Trimming cost V 3 bases and J 0 bases; bases outside gene matches: 3. Germline lookup yields CDR1 MGHRA and CDR2 YSYEKL. The CDR3 length is 16 residues. CDR3 nucleotide sequence: TGCGCCAGCAGCCACAAGACAGGGGGCTCTGGAAACACCATATATTTT. Translation: CASSHKTGGSGNTIYF.

This clonotype appeared many times. V gene TRBV7-2 combines with J gene TRBJ2-5; D may be TRBD1 or TRBD2 (5 bases each). This CDR3 has 13 amino acids. V lost 3 bases, J lost 1 base, and 6 bases lay in between. Per the germline V gene, CDR1 is SGHTA and CDR2 is FQGNSA. The CDR3 here is CASSFGTQETQYF. The CDR3 DNA reads TGTGCCAGCAGCTTCGGGACCCAAGAGACCCAGTACTTC.

This clonotype was seen a handful of times. The rearrangement uses TRBV6-1 and TRBJ2-1; D gene unclear. This CDR3 has 16 residues. V was cut by 2 bases and J by 0 bases, with 11 bases left in between. In germline, CDR1 is MNHNS, CDR2 SASEGT. CDR3 sequence reads: CASSEYVASSYNEQFF. The DNA for the CDR3 is TGTGCCAGCAGTGAATACGTCGCGAGCTCCTACAATGAGCAGTTCTTC.

This clonotype was detected ten times or more. The rearrangement joins TRBV6-1 to TRBJ2-2; D unresolved. Trimming left V 8 bases short and J 2 bases short, with 21 bases between. Germline lookup yields CDR1 MNHNS and CDR2 SASEGT. There are 17 residues in the CDR3. In DNA form, the CDR3 reads TGTGCCAGCGAAAGACTCGCCGGATCCTTTAACACCGGGGAGCTGTTTTTT. Translating it yields CASERLAGSFNTGELFF.

This clonotype came up a few times. This chain uses TRBV18 with TRBJ1-5; the D is unclear. CDR3 length: 16 residues. V dropped 2 bases and J dropped 6 bases, with 17 bases sitting between them. Germline-derived CDR1 and CDR2 are KGHSH and LQKENI. The CDR3 DNA reads as TGTGCCAGCTCACCAAACCAGAGTCTCTCCAGTCAGCCCCAGCATTTT. Residues: CASSPNQSLSSQPQHF.

DNA of the CDR3: TGCAGTGCCAGGCCGGGACTAGCGGCCTACGAGCAGTACTTC. It encodes CSARPGLAAYEQYF. This chain connects TRBV20-1 to TRBJ2-7, with 11 bases aligning to TRBD2. Trimming removed 6 bases from V and 2 bases from J; junction bases left unmatched: 6. CDR3 size: 14 residues. CDR1 is DFQATT and CDR2 is SNEGSKA in the germline V gene (reference sequence).

This clonotype has a handful of counts. CDR3 sequence: CASSQESRFPYNEQFF. CDR3 coding DNA: TGCGCCAGCAGCCAAGAATCCCGATTCCCCTACAATGAGCAGTTCTTC. The chain combines TRBV4-3 with TRBJ2-1; D uncertain. The CDR3 totals 16 residues. Germline V gene data show CDR1 as LGHNA and CDR2 as YSLEER. V was cut by 0 bases and J by 2 bases, with 11 bases left in between.

This clonotype has more than one count but fewer than ten. The rearrangement uses TRBV20-1 and TRBJ2-1; D ambiguous. The CDR3 runs 13 residues. Germline V gives CDR1 DFQATT, CDR2 SNEGSKA (reference sequence). Trimming cost V 2 bases and J 1 base, with 6 bases left between them. The CDR3 DNA reads as TGCAGTGCTAGATCTTTTTCCTACAATGAGCAGTTCTTC. The encoded protein is CSARSFSYNEQFF.

The chain has TRBV12-3 or TRBV12-4 and TRBJ2-3, with 7 bases aligning to TRBD2. V lost 0 bases and J lost 4; bases outside the gene matches: 10. CDR3 size: 17 residues. The DNA of the CDR3 is TGTGCCAGCAGTTTAGCGATGATAGCGGGTAATCCAGATACGCAGTATTTT. Amino acid sequence: CASSLAMIAGNPDTQYF.

The chain joins TRBV18 to TRBJ2-7; D possibly corresponds to TRBD1 (5 bases). V lost 4 bases, J lost 3 bases, and 10 bases lay in between. Per germline, CDR1 KGHSH and CDR2 LQKENI. This CDR3 is built from 13 residues. The CDR3 spells CASSRGLFYEQYF. CDR3 coding DNA: TGTGCCAGCTCACGGGGCCTCTTCTACGAGCAGTACTTC.

In this sample, this clonotype turned up a few times. The chain recombines TRBV5-1 with TRBJ2-3; 8 bases align to TRBD1. Germline V gene lookup returns CDR1 SGHRS and CDR2 YFSETQ. V shed 4 bases, J shed 5 bases, and the junction held 9 bases outside the gene matches. The CDR3 spans 15 residues. This CDR3 is CASSHGTGRGDTQYF. CDR3 in DNA: TGCGCCAGCAGCCACGGGACAGGAAGGGGAGATACGCAGTATTTT.

V is TRBV4-1 and J is TRBJ1-1; D is unclear. V gave up 3 bases and J gave up 0 bases, with 17 bases separating them. This CDR3 spans 17 amino acids. Germline assignment: CDR1 MGHRA and CDR2 YSYEKL. The CDR3 bases are TGCGCCAGCAGCCATGTTCCGCGACGGCGGTTGAACACTGAAGCTTTCTTT. This translates into CASSHVPRRRLNTEAFF.